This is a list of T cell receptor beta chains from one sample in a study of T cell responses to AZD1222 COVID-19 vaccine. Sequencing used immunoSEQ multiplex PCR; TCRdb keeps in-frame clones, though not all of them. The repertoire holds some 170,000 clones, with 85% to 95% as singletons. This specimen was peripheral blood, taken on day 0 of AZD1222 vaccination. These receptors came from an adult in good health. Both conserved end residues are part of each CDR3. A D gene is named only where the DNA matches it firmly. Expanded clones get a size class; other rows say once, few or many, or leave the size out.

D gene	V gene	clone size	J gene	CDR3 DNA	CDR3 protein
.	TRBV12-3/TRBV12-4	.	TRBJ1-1	TGTGCCAGCAGTTTTTATCTAGACACTGAAGCTTTCTTT	CASSFYLDTEAFF
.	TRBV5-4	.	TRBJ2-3	TGTGCCAGCAGCTTGGGGGGGCGGAGCACAGATACGCAGTATTTT	CASSLGGRSTDTQYF
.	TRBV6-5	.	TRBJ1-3	TGTGCCAGCAGTTACTCGTACACCACTGGAAACACCATATATTTT	CASSYSYTTGNTIYF
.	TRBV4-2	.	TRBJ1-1	TGTGCCAGCAGCCAAGATACGGGGGCAGCCACTGAAGCTTTCTTT	CASSQDTGAATEAFF
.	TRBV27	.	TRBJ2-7	TGTGCCAGCAGTCCCCGGAGAGGGGCCACGGTCTCGGGCGAGCAGTACTTC	CASSPRRGATVSGEQYF
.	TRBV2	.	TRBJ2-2	TGTGCCAGCAGCATCACAGCGAACACCGGGGAGCTGTTTTTT	CASSITANTGELFF
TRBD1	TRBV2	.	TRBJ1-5	TGTGCCAGCAGCGCTAGACAGGGGGCTTTTCAGCCCCAGCATTTT	CASSARQGAFQPQHF
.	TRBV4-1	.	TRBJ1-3	TGCGCCAGCAGCCGAAGCCCTGCGACAGATTTAAGAAACACCATATATTTT	CASSRSPATDLRNTIYF
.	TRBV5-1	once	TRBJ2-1	TGCGCCAGCAGCTTGTACGGGGGCAATAGAAATGAGCAGTTCTTC	CASSLYGGNRNEQFF
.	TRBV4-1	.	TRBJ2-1	TGCGCCAGCAGCCAAGAGCAGGGGTCTGAGCAGTTCTTC	CASSQEQGSEQFF
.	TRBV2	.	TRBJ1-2	TGTGCCAGCCGAGCCGTAGGTCGCTATGGCTACACCTTC	CASRAVGRYGYTF
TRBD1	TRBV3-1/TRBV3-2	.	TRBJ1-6	TGTGCCAGCAGCCAAGGGACAGGGGGTAGATCACCCCTCCACTTT	CASSQGTGGRSPLHF
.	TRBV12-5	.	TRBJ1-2	TGTGCTAGTGGTTTGCCTACGGAACTAGATGGCTACACCTTC	CASGLPTELDGYTF
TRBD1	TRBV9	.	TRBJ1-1	TGTGCCAGCAGCGTAAGGGCAGGGGGCACGTCGGGCACTGAAGCTTTCTTT	CASSVRAGGTSGTEAFF
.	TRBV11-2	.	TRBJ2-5	TGTGCCAGCAGGAGGACAGCCCAAGAGACCCAGTACTTC	CASRRTAQETQYF
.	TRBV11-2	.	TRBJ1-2	TGTGCCAGCAGCTCTCTCATAGGAGCCCCTGGCTACACCTTC	CASSSLIGAPGYTF
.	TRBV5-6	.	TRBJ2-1	TGTGCCAGCCGTAGATTCGTTATATTCAATGAGCAGTTCTTC	CASRRFVIFNEQFF
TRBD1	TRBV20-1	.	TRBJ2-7	TGCAGTGCTAGTGACAGGGGTACTCTTTCAGGCTCGTACGAGCAGTACTTC	CSASDRGTLSGSYEQYF
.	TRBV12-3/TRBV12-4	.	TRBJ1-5	TGTGCCAGCAGGAGAGACGGTCAGCCCCAGCATTTT	CASRRDGQPQHF
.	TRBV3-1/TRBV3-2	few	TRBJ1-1	TGTGCCAGCAGCCAACTCTGGAACACTGAAGCTTTCTTT	CASSQLWNTEAFF
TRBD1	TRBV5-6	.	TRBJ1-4	TGTGCCAGCAGCCTGGGACAGGGACAAACTAATGAAAAACTGTTTTTT	CASSLGQGQTNEKLFF
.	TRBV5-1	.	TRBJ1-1	TGCGCCAGCAGCAGTAATACAGGGACCACTGAAGCTTTCTTT	CASSSNTGTTEAFF
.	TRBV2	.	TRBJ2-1	TGTGCCAGTACAGGGGGGGAGTACAATGAGCAGTTCTTC	CASTGGEYNEQFF
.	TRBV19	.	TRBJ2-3	TGTGCCAGTACCGTCCGGACCTTTACAGATACGCAGTATTTT	CASTVRTFTDTQYF
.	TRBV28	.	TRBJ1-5	TGTGCTAATGCGGCGGGAGGCAATCAGCCCCAGCATTTT	CANAAGGNQPQHF
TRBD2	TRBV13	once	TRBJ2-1	TGTGCCAGCAGCTTAGTGGCGGGGGGTTACAATGAGCAGTTCTTC	CASSLVAGGYNEQFF
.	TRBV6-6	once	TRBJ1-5	TGTGCCAGCAAGCCCACAGGTAGCAATCAGCCCCAGCATTTT	CASKPTGSNQPQHF
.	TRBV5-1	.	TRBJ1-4	TGCGCCAGCAGCTTACAGGGAGGCCCTGAAAAACTGTTTTTT	CASSLQGGPEKLFF
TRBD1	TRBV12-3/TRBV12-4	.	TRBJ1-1	TGTGCCAGCAGCCGGACAGGGGGCACTGAAGCTTTCTTT	CASSRTGGTEAFF
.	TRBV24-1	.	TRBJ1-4	TGTGCCGCGTCGCCGGCCTTTTTT	CAASPAFF
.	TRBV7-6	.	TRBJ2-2	TGTGCCAGCAGCCCTCAAGGACGGGGCTATGGGGAGCTGTTTTTT	CASSPQGRGYGELFF
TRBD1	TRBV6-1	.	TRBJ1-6	TGTGCCAGCAGTGAAGGAGGGGGGACAGGTCCCAGTTCACCCCTCCACTTT	CASSEGGGTGPSSPLHF
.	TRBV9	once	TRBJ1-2	TGTGCCAGCAGCGTAGGAGGCGGCAGGAGGGGATATGGCTACACCTTC	CASSVGGGRRGYGYTF
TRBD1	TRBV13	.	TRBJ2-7	TGTGCCAGCAGCTTAGCCGGGCAGGGGGACGAGCAGTACTTC	CASSLAGQGDEQYF
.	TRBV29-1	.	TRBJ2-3	TGCAGCGTTGAAGGAGCAAGCACGCAGTATTTT	CSVEGASTQYF
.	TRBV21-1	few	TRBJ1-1	TGTGCCAGCAGCAAAAGATTGAACACTGAAGCTTTCTTT	CASSKRLNTEAFF
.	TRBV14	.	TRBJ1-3	TGTGCCAGCAGCCAAGAGCTGGCTTCTGGAAACACCATATATTTT	CASSQELASGNTIYF
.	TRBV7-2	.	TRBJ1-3	TGTGCCAGCACTAACTCTGGAAACACCATATATTTT	CASTNSGNTIYF
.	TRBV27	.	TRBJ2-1	TGTGCCAGCAGTACCCTTGGCGGGGCATACAATGAGCAGTTCTTC	CASSTLGGAYNEQFF
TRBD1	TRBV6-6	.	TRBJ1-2	TGTGCCAGCAGTTACGGAGAGGCAGGGGGCGCTAATGGCTACACCTTC	CASSYGEAGGANGYTF
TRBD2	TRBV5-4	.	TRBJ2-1	TGTGCCAGCAGCTTGGCCCCACTAGCGAGAATTAACAATGAGCAGTTCTTC	CASSLAPLARINNEQFF
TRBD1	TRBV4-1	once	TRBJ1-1	TGCGCCAGCAGCCAAACCGGGACAGCGAACACTGAAGCTTTCTTT	CASSQTGTANTEAFF